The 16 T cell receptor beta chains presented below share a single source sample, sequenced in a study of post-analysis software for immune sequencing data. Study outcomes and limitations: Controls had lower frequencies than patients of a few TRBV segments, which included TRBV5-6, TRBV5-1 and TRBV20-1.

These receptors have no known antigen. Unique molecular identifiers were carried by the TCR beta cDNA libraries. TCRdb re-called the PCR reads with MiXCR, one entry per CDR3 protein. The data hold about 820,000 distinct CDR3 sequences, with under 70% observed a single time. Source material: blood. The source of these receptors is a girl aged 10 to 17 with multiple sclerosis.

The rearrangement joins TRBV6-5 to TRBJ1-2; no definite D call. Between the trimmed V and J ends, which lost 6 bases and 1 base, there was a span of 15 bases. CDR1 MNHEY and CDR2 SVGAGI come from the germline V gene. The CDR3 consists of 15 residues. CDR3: CASSSLGLLNYGYTF. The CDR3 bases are TGTGCCAGCAGCTCCCTCGGGCTCCTTAACTATGGCTACACCTTC.

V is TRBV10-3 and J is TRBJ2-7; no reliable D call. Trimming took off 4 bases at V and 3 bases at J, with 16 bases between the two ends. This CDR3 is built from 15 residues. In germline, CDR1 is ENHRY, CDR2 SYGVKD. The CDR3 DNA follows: TGTGCCATCAGTGGTACAGACACTGCGATCTACGAGCAGTACTTC. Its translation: CAISGTDTAIYEQYF.

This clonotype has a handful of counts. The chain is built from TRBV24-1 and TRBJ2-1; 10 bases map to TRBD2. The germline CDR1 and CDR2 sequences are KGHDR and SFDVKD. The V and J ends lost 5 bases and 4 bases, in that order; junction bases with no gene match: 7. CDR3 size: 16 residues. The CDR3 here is CATSVGGLAPYNEQFF. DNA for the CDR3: TGTGCCACCAGTGTTGGGGGACTAGCGCCATACAATGAGCAGTTCTTC.

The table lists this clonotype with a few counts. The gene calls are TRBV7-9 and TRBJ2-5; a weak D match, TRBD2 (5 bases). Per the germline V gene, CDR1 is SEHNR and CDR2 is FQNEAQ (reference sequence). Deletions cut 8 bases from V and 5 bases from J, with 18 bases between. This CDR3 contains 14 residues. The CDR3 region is CASGINRGSETQYF. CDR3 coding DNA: TGTGCCAGCGGCATTAACCGGGGATCGGAGACCCAGTACTTC.

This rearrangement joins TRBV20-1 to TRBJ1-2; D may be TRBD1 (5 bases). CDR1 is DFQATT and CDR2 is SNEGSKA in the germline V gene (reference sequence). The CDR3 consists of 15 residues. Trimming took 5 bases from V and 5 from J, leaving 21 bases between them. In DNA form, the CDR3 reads TGCAGTGCTTCCGCCGCAGGGATGCTACGATATGGCTACACCTTC. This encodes CSASAAGMLRYGYTF.

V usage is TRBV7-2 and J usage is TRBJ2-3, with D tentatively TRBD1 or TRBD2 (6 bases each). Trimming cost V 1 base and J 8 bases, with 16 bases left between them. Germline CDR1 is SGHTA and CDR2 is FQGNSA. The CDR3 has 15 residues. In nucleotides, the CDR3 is TGTGCCAGCAGCTTAGACGGGGGACCCAGGGGTACGCAGTATTTT. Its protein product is CASSLDGGPRGTQYF.

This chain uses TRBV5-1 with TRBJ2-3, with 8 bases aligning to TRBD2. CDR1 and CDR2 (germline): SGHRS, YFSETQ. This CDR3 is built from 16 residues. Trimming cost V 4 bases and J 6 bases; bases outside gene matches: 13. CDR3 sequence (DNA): TGCGCCAGCAGCGAGAGACCAGCGGGGGTGGCCGATACGCAGTATTTT. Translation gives CASSERPAGVADTQYF. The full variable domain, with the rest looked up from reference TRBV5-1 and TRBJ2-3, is KAGVTQTPRYLIKTRGQQVTLSCSPISGHRSVSWYQQTPGQGLQFLFEYFSETQRNKGNFPGRFSGRQFSNSRSEMNVSTLELGDSALYLCASSERPAGVADTQYFGPGTRLTVL.

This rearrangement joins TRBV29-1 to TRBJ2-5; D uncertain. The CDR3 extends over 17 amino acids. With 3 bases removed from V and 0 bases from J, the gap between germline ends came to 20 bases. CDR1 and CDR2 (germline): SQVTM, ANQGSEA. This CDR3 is CSVDRETTATYQETQYF. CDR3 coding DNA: TGCAGCGTTGACCGCGAAACGACTGCTACGTACCAAGAGACCCAGTACTTC.

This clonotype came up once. CDR3 region: CASSWGGTSGTTDTQYF. The CDR3 DNA is TGTGCCAGCAGCTGGGGCGGGACTAGCGGGACCACAGATACGCAGTATTTT. The J gene is TRBJ2-3, the V gene TRBV5-6; 13 bases align to TRBD2. The CDR3 covers 17 residues. Per the germline V gene, CDR1 is SGHDT and CDR2 is YYEEEE. The ends lost 3 bases at V and 2 bases at J; junction bases unmatched: 6.

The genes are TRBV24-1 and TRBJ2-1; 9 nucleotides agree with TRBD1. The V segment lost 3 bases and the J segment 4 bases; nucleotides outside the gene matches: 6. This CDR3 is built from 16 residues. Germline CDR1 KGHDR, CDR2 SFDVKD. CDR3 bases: TGTGCCACCAGTGATACCGGGACAGGGATATACAATGAGCAGTTCTTC. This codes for CATSDTGTGIYNEQFF.

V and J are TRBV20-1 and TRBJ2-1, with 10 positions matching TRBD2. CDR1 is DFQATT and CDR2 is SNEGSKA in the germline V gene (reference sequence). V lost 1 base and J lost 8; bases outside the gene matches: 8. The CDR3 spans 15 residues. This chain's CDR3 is CSARAPGLATHEQFF. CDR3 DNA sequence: TGCAGTGCTAGAGCCCCGGGACTAGCGACCCATGAGCAGTTCTTC.

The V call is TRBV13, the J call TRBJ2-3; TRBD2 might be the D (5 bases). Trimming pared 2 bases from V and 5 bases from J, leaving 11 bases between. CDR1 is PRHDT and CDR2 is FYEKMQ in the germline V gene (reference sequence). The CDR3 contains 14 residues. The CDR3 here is CASSLQGGGDTQYF. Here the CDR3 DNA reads TGTGCCAGCAGCTTACAAGGTGGAGGAGATACGCAGTATTTT.

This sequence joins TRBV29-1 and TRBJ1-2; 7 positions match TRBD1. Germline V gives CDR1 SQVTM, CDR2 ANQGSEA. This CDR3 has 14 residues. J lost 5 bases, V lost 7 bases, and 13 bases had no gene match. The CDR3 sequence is CSDSWQGETYGYTF. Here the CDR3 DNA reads TGCAGCGACTCTTGGCAGGGGGAGACTTATGGCTACACCTTC.

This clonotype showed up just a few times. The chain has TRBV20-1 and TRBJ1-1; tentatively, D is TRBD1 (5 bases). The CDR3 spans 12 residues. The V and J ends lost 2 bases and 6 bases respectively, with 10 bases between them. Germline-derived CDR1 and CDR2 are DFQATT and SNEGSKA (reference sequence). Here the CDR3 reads CSARRGEAEAFF. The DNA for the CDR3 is TGCAGTGCTAGAAGAGGGGAGGCTGAAGCTTTCTTT.

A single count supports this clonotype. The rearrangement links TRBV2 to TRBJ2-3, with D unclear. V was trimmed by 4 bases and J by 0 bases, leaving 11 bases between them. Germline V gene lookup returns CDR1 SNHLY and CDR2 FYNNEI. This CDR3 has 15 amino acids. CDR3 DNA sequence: TGTGCCAGCAGTGTGGGTCACACTAGCACAGATACGCAGTATTTT. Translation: CASSVGHTSTDTQYF.

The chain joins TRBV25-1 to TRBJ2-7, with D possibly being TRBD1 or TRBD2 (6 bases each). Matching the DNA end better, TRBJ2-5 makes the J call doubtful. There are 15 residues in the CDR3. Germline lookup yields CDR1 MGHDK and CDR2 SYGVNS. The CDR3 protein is CASSEELGGAQTQYF. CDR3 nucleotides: TGTGCCAGCAGTGAGGAATTGGGGGGCGCACAGACCCAGTACTTC.